The 11 T cell receptor beta chains below come from one sample, sequenced in a study of blood T cells in healthy people across ages. A sample-barcoded 5' primer and a J-beta primer mix were used in a second PCR of roughly 7 to 11 cycles. MiXCR was run by TCRdb on the 5' RACE reads, yielding one entry per CDR3 protein. The sample consists of roughly 560,000 distinct CDR3 sequences, 20% to 30% of them appearing once. The same data also contributed to another study, on T cells of mothers and their children.

Sequenced input: blood. The origin of the receptors is a boy between 10 and 17 years old in good health.

The chain joins TRBV29-1 to TRBJ2-7, with 7 bases identical to TRBD2. Unmatched junction bases numbered 2, after V lost 3 bases and J lost 0 bases. The CDR3 contains 13 residues. CDR1 and CDR2 (germline): SQVTM, ANQGSEA. The CDR3 is CSVDREGSYEQYF. The DNA for the CDR3 is TGCAGCGTTGACAGGGAGGGCTCCTACGAGCAGTACTTC.

The table lists this clonotype with a few counts. The chain employs TRBV6-2 or TRBV6-3 and TRBJ2-7; 7 nucleotides agree with TRBD1. The CDR3 consists of 14 residues. The junction had 5 bases not matched to a gene; V was cut back by 3 bases and J by 3 bases. Germline assignment: CDR1 MNHEY and CDR2 SVGEGT. CDR3 loop: CASSYRTGNYEQYF. The CDR3 DNA follows: TGTGCCAGCAGTTATCGGACAGGCAACTACGAGCAGTACTTC.

This clonotype has ten or more counts. V is TRBV4-3 and J is TRBJ2-7, with D unresolved. V lost 0 bases to trimming and J lost 3 bases, with 6 bases between them. Germline CDR1 reads LGHNA; CDR2 reads YSLEER. This CDR3 region has 13 residues. DNA of the CDR3: TGCGCCAGCAGCCAAGATCGGAGCTACGAGCAGTACTTC. Its protein is CASSQDRSYEQYF.

This chain connects TRBV28 to TRBJ2-7, with D tentatively TRBD1 (6 bases). V gave up 7 bases and J gave up 5 bases, with 15 bases separating them. CDR1 is MDHEN and CDR2 is SYDVKM in the germline V gene. The length of the CDR3 is 13 residues. DNA of the CDR3: TGTGCCAGCACCGCGACAGGTTTACACGAGCAGTACTTC. Translation: CASTATGLHEQYF.

With regard to this clonotype: A single base separates this from a much larger clone, so it may be a read error. The chain uses TRBV7-2 and TRBJ2-3; D remains ambiguous. Germline V lookup: CDR1 SGHTA, CDR2 FQGNSA. The CDR3 totals 15 residues. CDR3 sequence: CASSLGYLETDTHYF. The CDR3 DNA sequence: TGTGCCAGCAGCTTAGGGTATCTGGAAACAGATACGCACTATTTT.

This clonotype was found a few times. The chain joins TRBV5-1 to TRBJ2-1; D is ambiguous. Trimming pared 0 bases from V and 5 bases from J, leaving 6 bases between. This CDR3 has 13 amino acids. The germline V gene has CDR1 SGHRS and CDR2 YFSETQ. This chain's CDR3 is CASSLGVDNEQFF. The CDR3 nucleotides are TGCGCCAGCAGCTTGGGAGTAGACAATGAGCAGTTCTTC.

This chain joins TRBV18 and TRBJ2-3, with 8 bases lining up with TRBD1. CDR1 and CDR2 from the germline V gene are KGHSH and LQKENI. This CDR3 contains 17 residues. J gave up 3 bases and V 4 bases, and 12 bases lay outside the gene matches. The CDR3 is CASSQALGQGATDTQYF. CDR3 nucleotide sequence: TGTGCCAGCTCACAGGCTTTGGGGCAGGGGGCGACAGATACGCAGTATTTT.

This clonotype was observed a handful of times. The chain is built from TRBV7-2 and TRBJ2-5; possibly TRBD1 or TRBD2 for D (5 bases each). The V end lost 5 bases, the J end lost 2 bases, and 15 bases lay between the germline ends. The CDR3 loop spans 15 amino acids. Germline V gene data show CDR1 as SGHTA and CDR2 as FQGNSA. CDR3 in DNA: TGTGCCAGCAGCCCATCCGGGACGGTACAAGAGACCCAGTACTTC. Amino acids: CASSPSGTVQETQYF.

J is TRBJ2-5 and V is TRBV30; D is unclear. Germline-derived CDR1 and CDR2 are GTSNPN and SVGIG (reference sequence). Deletions cut 0 bases from V and 2 bases from J, with 13 bases between. The length of the CDR3 is 15 residues. CDR3 nucleotide sequence: TGTGCCTGGAGTGTCTACCCCGCGCCGCAAGAGACCCAGTACTTC. This encodes CAWSVYPAPQETQYF.

With regard to this clonotype: Relative to the germline gene, one junction end is altered; a read error may explain this. The chain couples TRBV28 to TRBJ2-3; 7 nucleotides align to TRBD1. Germline CDR1 reads MDHEN; CDR2 reads SYDVKM. The CDR3 sequence is 18 residues long. The CDR3 reads CASSPIRSDRPITDTRYF. CDR3 bases: TGTGCCAGCAGTCCAATCCGCTCGGACAGGCCGATAACAGATACGCGGTATTTT.

This clonotype showed up many times. The chain uses TRBV2 and TRBJ2-5; tentatively, D is TRBD1 (6 bases). V was shortened by 6 bases and J by 5 bases, with 16 bases between the two germline ends. The germline gives CDR1 SNHLY, CDR2 FYNNEI. The length of the CDR3 is 14 residues. The CDR3 nucleotides are TGTGCCAGCAGCGCGGACAGCCGGAGGGAGACCCAGTACTTC. Translation gives CASSADSRRETQYF.